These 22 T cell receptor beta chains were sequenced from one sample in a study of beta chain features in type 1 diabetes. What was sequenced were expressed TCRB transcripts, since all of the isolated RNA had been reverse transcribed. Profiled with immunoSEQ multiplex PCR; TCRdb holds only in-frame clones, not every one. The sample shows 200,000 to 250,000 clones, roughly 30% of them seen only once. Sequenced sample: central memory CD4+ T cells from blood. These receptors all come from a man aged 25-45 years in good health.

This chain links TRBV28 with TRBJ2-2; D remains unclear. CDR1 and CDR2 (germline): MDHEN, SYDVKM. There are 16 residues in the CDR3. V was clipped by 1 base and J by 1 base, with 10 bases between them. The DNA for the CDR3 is TGTGCCAGCAGTTTATCGGGTTACCTGAACACCGGGGAGCTGTTTTTT. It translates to CASSLSGYLNTGELFF.

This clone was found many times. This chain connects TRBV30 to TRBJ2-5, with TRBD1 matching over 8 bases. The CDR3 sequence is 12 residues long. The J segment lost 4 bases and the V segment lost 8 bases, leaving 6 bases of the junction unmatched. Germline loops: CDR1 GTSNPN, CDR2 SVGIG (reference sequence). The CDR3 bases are TGTGCCGGACAGGGCCTCGGAGAGACCCAGTACTTC. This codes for CAGQGLGETQYF.

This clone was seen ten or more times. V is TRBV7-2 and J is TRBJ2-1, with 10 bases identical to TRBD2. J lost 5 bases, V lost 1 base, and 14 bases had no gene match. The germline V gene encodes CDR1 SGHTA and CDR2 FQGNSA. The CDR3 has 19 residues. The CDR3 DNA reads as TGTGCCAGCAGCTTAGGTGCTAAGCCGGGACTAGCGCCCAACAATGAGCAGTTCTTC. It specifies CASSLGAKPGLAPNNEQFF.

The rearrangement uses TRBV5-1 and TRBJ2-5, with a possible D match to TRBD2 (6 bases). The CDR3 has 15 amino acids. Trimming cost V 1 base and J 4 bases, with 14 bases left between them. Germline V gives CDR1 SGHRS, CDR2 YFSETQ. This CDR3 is CASSLLAPPGETQYF. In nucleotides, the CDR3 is TGCGCCAGCAGCTTGCTAGCGCCCCCCGGAGAGACCCAGTACTTC.

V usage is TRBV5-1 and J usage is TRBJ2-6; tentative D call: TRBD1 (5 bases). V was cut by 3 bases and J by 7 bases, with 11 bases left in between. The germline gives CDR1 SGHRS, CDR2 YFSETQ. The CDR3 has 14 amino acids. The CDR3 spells CASSSQGGANVLTF. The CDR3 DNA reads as TGCGCCAGCAGCTCCCAGGGTGGAGCCAACGTCCTGACTTTC.

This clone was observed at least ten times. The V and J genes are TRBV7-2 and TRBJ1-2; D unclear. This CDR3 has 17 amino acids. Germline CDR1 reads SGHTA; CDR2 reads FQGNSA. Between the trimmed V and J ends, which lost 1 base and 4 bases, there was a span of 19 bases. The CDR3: CASSLGPIGSSTYGYTF. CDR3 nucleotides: TGTGCCAGCAGCTTAGGGCCGATCGGAAGTTCTACCTATGGCTACACCTTC.

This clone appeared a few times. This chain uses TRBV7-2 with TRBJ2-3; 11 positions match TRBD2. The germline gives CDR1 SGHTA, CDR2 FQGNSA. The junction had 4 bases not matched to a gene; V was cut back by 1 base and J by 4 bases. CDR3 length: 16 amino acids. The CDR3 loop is CASSLGLLAGADTQYF. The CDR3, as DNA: TGTGCCAGCAGCTTAGGTCTACTAGCGGGGGCAGATACGCAGTATTTT.

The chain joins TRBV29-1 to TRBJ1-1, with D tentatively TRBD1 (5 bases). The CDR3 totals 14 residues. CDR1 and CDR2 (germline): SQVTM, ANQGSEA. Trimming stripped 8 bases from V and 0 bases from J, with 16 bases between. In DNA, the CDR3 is TGCAGCACTGGGTCCGGGGCCATGAACACTGAAGCTTTCTTT. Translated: CSTGSGAMNTEAFF.

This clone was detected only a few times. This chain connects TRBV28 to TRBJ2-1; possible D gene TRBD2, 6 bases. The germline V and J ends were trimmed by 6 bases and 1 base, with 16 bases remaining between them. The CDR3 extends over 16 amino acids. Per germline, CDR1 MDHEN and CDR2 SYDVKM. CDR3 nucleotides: TGTGCCAGCAGGACAGCTAGCGCCGCTTCCTACAATGAGCAGTTCTTC. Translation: CASRTASAASYNEQFF.

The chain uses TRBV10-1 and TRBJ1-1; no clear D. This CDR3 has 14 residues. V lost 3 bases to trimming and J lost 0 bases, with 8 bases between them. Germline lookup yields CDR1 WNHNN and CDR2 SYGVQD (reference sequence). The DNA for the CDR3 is TGCGCCAGCAGTGAATCCGCTTTGAACACTGAAGCTTTCTTT. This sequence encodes CASSESALNTEAFF.

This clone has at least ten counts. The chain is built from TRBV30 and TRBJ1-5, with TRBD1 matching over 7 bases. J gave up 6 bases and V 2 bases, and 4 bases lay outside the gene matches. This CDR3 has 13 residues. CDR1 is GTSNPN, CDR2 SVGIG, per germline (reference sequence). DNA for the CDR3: TGTGCCTGGAGTCCGACAGGGCTTCAGCCCCAGCATTTT. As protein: CAWSPTGLQPQHF.

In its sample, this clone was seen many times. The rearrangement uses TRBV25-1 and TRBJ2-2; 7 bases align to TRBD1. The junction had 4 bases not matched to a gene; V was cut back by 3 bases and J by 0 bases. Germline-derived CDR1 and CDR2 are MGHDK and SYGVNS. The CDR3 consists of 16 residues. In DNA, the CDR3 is TGTGCCAGCAGTGAGAACAGGGGAACGAACACCGGGGAGCTGTTTTTT. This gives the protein CASSENRGTNTGELFF.

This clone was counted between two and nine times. CDR3 sequence: CASSERNPGQGYEQYF. CDR3 sequence (DNA): TGTGCCAGCAGTGAAAGAAATCCGGGACAGGGCTACGAGCAGTACTTC. The chain couples TRBV2 to TRBJ2-7; 9 nucleotides agree with TRBD1. CDR1 SNHLY and CDR2 FYNNEI come from the germline V gene. J was trimmed by 3 bases and V by 2 bases; bases with no gene match: 8. CDR3 length: 16 amino acids.

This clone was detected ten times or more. CDR3 protein: CSVAGGDTQYF. Written as DNA, the CDR3 is TGCAGTGTAGCGGGAGGAGATACGCAGTATTTT. The chain uses TRBV20-1 and TRBJ2-3; 10 nucleotides match TRBD2. The CDR3 contains 11 residues. Germline assignment: CDR1 DFQATT and CDR2 SNEGSKA (reference sequence). V lost 7 bases, J lost 5 bases, and 0 bases stayed unmatched.

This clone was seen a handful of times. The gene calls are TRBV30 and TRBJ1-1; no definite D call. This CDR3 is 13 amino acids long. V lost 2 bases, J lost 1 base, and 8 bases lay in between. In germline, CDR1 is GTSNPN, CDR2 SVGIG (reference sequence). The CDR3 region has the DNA TGTGCCTGGAGTCCCAACTCGAACACTGAAGCTTTCTTT. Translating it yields CAWSPNSNTEAFF.

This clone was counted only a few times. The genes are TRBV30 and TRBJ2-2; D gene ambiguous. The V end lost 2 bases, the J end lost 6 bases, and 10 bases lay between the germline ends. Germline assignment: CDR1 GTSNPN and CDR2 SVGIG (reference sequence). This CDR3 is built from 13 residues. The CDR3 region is CAWSSIRPGELFF. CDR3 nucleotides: TGTGCCTGGAGTAGTATTCGGCCCGGGGAGCTGTTTTTT.

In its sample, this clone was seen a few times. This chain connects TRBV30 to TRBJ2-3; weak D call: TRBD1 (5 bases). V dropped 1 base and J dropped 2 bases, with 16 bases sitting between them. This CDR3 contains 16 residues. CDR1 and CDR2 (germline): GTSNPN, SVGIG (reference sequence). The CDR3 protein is CAWSANDRATTDTQYF. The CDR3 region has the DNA TGTGCCTGGAGTGCCAACGACAGAGCTACCACAGATACGCAGTATTTT.

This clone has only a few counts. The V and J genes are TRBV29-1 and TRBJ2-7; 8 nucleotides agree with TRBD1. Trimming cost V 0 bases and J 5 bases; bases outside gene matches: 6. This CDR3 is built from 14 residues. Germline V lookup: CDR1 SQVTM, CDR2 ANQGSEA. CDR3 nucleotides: TGCAGCGTTGAAGATCAGGGGGCGGCGGACGAGCAGTACTTC. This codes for CSVEDQGAADEQYF.

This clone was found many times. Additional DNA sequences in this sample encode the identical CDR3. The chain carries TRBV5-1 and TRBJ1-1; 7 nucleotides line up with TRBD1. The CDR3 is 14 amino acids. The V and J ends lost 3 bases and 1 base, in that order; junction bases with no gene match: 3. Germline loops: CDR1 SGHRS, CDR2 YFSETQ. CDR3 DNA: TGCGCCAGCAGCTCGGGACAGCCGAACACTGAAGCTTTCTTT. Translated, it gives CASSSGQPNTEAFF.

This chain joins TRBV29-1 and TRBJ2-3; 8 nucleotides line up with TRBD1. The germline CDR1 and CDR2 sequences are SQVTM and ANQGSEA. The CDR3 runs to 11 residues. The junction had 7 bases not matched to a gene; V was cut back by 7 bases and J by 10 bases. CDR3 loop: CSGTSGGSQYF. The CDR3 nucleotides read TGCAGCGGAACCTCAGGGGGCTCGCAGTATTTT.

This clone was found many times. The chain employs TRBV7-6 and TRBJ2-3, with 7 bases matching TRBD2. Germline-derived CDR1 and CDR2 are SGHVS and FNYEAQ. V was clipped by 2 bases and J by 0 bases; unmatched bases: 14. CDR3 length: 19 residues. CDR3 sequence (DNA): TGTGCCAGCAGCTTACGCCAACGAGGGCTAGCGGTTAGCACAGATACGCAGTATTTT. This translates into CASSLRQRGLAVSTDTQYF.

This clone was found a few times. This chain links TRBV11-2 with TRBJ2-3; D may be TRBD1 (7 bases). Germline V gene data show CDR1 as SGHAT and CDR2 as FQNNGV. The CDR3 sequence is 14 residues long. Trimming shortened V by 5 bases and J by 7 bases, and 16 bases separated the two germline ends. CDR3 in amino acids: CASSPRQGGYTQYF. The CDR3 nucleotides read TGTGCCAGCAGCCCTCGACAGGGAGGTTATACGCAGTATTTT.